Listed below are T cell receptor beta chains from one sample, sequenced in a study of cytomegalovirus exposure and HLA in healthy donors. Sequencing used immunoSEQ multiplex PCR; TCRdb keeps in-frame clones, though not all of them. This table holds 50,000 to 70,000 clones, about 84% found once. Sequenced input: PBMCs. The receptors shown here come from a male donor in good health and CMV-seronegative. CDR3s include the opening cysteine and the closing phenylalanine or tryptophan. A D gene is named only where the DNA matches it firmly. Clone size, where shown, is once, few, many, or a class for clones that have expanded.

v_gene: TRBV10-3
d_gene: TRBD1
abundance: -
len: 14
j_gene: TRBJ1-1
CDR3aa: CAISETGEDTEAFF
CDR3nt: TGTGCCATCAGTGAAACAGGGGAAGACACTGAAGCTTTCTTT

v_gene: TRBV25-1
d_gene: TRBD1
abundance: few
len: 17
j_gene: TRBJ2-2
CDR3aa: CASSEYRTGKNTGELFF
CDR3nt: TGTGCCAGCAGTGAATATAGGACAGGGAAAAACACCGGGGAGCTGTTTTTT

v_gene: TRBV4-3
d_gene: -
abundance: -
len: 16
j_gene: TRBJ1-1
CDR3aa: CASSQDFGGGYTEAFF
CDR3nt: TGCGCCAGCAGCCAAGATTTTGGGGGCGGGTACACTGAAGCTTTCTTT

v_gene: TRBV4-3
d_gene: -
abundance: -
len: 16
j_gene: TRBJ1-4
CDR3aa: CASSRQPTGPNEKLFF
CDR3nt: TGCGCCAGCAGCCGGCAACCGACAGGTCCTAATGAAAAACTGTTTTTT

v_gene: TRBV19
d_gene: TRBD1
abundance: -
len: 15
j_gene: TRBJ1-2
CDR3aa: CASSIATGGKYGYTF
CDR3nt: TGTGCCAGTAGTATCGCGACAGGGGGTAAATATGGCTACACCTTC

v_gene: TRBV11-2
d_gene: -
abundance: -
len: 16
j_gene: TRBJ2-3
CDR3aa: CASSFGLAPSTDTQYF
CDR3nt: TGTGCCAGCAGCTTTGGCCTAGCTCCTAGCACAGATACGCAGTATTTT

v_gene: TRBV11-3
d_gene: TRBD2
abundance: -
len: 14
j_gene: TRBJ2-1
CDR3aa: CASSPGGRHGEQFF
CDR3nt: TGTGCCAGCAGCCCCGGGGGGAGGCATGGGGAGCAGTTCTTC

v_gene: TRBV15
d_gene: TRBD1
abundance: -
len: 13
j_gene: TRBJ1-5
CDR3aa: CATSGQDSRPQHF
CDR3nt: TGTGCCACCAGCGGACAGGACAGCCGGCCCCAGCATTTT

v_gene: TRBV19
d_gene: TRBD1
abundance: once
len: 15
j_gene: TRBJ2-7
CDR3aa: CASSPNRGVSYEQYF
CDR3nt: TGTGCCAGTAGTCCCAACAGGGGGGTTTCCTACGAGCAGTACTTC

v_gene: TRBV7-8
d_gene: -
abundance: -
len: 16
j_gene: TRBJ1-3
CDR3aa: CASSLGSGDSGNTIYF
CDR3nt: TGTGCCAGCAGCTTAGGTTCAGGGGACTCTGGAAACACCATATATTTT

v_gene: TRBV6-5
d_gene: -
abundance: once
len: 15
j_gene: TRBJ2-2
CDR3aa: CASSPGRTNTGELFF
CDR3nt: TGTGCCAGCAGTCCTGGTCGGACAAACACCGGGGAGCTGTTTTTT

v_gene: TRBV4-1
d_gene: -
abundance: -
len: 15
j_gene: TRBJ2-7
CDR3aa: CASSPSRGEAYEQYF
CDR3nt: TGCGCCAGCAGCCCGTCCCGAGGGGAGGCTTACGAGCAGTACTTC

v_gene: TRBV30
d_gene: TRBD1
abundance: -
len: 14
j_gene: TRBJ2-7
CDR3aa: CAWSPGQLRGEQYF
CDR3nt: TGTGCCTGGAGCCCGGGACAGCTTAGGGGAGAGCAGTACTTC

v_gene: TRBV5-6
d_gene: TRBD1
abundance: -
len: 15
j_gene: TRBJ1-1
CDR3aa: CASSPGTGSNTEAFF
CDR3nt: TGTGCCAGCAGCCCGGGGACAGGGTCGAACACTGAAGCTTTCTTT

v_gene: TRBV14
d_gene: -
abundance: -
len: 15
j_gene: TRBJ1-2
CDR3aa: CASSLSTGVNYGYTF
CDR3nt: TGTGCCAGCAGCCTGTCTACAGGAGTTAACTATGGCTACACCTTC

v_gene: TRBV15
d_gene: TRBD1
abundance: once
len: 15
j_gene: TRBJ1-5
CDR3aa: CATSRKGTAIQPQHF
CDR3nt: TGTGCCACCAGCCGGAAGGGGACAGCAATACAGCCCCAGCATTTT

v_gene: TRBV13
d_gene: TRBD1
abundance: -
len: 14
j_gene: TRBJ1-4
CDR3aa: CASSTTGADEKLFF
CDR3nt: TGTGCCAGCAGCACCACAGGGGCGGATGAAAAACTGTTTTTT

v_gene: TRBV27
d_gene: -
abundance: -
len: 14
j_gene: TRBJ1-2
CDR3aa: CASSRRGFDYGYTF
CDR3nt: TGTGCCAGCAGCCGCCGGGGTTTTGACTATGGCTACACCTTC

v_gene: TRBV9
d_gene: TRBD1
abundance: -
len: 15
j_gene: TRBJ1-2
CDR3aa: CASSVFGQGTRGYTF
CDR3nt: TGTGCCAGCAGCGTTTTCGGACAGGGCACGAGGGGCTACACCTTC

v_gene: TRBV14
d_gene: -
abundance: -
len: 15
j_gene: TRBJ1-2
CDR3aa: CASSQDPTVNYGYTF
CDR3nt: TGTGCCAGCAGCCAAGACCCGACAGTTAACTATGGCTACACCTTC

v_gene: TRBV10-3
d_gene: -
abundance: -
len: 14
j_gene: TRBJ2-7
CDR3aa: CATRTAKGVYEQYF
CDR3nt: TGTGCCACTAGGACAGCTAAAGGGGTCTACGAGCAGTACTTC

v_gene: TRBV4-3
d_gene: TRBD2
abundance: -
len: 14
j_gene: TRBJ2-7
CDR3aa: CASSQGLASYEQYF
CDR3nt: TGCGCCAGCAGCCAAGGACTAGCGTCCTACGAGCAGTACTTC

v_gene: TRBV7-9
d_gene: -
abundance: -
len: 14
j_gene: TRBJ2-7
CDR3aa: CASSLAGDIYEQYF
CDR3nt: TGTGCCAGCAGCTTGGCAGGGGATATCTACGAGCAGTACTTC

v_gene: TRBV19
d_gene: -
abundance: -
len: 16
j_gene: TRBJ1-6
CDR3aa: CASSTIGRGENSPLHF
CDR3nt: TGTGCCAGTAGTACCATTGGGAGGGGTGAGAATTCACCCCTCCACTTT

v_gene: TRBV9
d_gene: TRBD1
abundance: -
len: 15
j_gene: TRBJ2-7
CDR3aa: CASSVAGTGGGEQYF
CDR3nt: TGTGCCAGCAGCGTCGCCGGGACAGGGGGCGGAGAGCAGTACTTC

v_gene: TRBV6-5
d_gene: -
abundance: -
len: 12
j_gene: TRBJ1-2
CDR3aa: CASSPSPYGYTF
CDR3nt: TGTGCCAGCAGTCCGAGTCCTTATGGCTACACCTTC

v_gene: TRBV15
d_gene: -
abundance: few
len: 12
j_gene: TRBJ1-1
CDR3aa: CATSIGRAEAFF
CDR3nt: TGTGCCACCAGCATTGGGAGGGCTGAAGCTTTCTTT

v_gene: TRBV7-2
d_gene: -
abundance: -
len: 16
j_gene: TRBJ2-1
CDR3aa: CASSLAAAVRHNEQFF
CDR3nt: TGTGCCAGCAGCTTAGCGGCGGCAGTTCGTCACAATGAGCAGTTCTTC

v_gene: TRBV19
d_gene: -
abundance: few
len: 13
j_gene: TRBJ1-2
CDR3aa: CASAPNTRGGYTF
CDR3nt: TGTGCCAGTGCCCCGAATACAAGAGGGGGCTACACCTTC

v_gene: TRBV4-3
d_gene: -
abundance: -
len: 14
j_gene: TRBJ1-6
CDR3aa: CASSHYGYNSPLHF
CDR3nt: TGCGCCAGCAGCCACTACGGCTATAATTCACCCCTCCACTTT

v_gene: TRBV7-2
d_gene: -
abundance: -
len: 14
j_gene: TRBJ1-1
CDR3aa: CASSLRGQGTEAFF
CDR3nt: TGTGCCAGCAGCTTAAGAGGCCAGGGCACTGAAGCTTTCTTT

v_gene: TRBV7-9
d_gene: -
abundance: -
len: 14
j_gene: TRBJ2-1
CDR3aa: CASSLARDSNEQFF
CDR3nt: TGTGCCAGCAGCTTAGCGCGGGACAGTAACGAGCAGTTCTTC

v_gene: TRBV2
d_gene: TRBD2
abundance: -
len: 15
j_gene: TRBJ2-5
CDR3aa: CASSYQAGGRETQYF
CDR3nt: TGTGCCAGCAGTTATCAAGCGGGGGGGCGAGAGACCCAGTACTTC

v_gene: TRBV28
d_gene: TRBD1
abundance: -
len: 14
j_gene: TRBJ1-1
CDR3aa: CASSDRVGGTEAFF
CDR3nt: TGTGCCAGTTCGGACAGGGTAGGAGGCACTGAAGCTTTCTTT

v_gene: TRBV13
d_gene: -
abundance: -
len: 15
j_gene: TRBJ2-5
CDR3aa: CASSLTLRGQETQYF
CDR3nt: TGTGCCAGCAGCCTCACCTTACGGGGGCAAGAGACCCAGTACTTC

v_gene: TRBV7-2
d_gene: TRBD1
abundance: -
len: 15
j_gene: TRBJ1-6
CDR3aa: CASSLGQGSGSPLHF
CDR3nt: TGTGCCAGCAGCTTAGGACAGGGAAGCGGATCACCCCTCCACTTT

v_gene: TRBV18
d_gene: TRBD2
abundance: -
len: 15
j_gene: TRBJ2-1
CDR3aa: CASSPVGTIDNEQFF
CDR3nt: TGTGCCAGCTCACCCGTCGGGACTATCGACAATGAGCAGTTCTTC

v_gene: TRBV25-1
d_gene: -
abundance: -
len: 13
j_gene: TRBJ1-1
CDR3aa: CASGLGPNTEAFF
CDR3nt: TGTGCCAGCGGGCTGGGTCCGAACACTGAAGCTTTCTTT

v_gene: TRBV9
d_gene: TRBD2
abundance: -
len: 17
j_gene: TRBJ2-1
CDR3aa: CASSVGVAGGTYNEQFF
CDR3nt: TGTGCCAGCAGCGTAGGGGTAGCGGGGGGGACCTACAATGAGCAGTTCTTC

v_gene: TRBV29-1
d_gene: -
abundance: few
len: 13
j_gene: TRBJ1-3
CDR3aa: CSVVRGSGNTIYF
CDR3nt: TGCAGCGTTGTGCGGGGTTCCGGAAACACCATATATTTT

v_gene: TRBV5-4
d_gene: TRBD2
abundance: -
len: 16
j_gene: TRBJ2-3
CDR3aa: CASSSRLAGGTDTQYF
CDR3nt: TGTGCCAGCAGCTCGAGACTAGCGGGGGGCACAGATACGCAGTATTTT

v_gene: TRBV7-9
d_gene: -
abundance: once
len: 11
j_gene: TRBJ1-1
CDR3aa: CASSHNTEAFF
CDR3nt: TGTGCCAGCAGCCATAACACTGAAGCTTTCTTT

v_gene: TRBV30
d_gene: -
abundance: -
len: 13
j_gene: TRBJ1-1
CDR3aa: CAFGGTRGTEAFF
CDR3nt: TGTGCCTTTGGGGGGACGAGGGGCACTGAAGCTTTCTTT

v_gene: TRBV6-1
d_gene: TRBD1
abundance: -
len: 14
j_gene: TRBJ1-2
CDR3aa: CASSEGRGPYGYTF
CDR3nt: TGTGCCAGCAGTGAAGGCAGGGGGCCGTATGGCTACACCTTC